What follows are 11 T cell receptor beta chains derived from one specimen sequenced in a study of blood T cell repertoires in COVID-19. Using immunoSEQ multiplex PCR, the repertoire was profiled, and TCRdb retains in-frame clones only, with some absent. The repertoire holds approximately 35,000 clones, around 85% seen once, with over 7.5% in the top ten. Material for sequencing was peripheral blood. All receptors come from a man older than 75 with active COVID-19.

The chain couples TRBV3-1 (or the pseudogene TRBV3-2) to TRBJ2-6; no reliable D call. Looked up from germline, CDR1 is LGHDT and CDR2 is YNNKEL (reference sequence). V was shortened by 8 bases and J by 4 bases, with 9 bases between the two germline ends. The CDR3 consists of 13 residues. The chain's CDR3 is CASAPRGANVLTF. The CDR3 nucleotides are TGTGCCAGCGCCCCCAGGGGGGCCAACGTCCTGACTTTC.

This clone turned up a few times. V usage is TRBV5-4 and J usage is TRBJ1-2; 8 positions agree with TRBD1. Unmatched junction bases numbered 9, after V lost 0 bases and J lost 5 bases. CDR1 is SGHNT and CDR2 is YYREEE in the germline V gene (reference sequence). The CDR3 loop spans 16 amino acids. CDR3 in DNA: TGTGCCAGCAGCTTGGCTCCGGGACAGGCACATTATGGCTACACCTTC. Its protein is CASSLAPGQAHYGYTF. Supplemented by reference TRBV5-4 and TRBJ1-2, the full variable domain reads ETGVTQSPTHLIKTRGQQVTLRCSSQSGHNTVSWYQQALGQGPQFIFQYYREEENGRGNFPPRFSGLQFPNYSSELNVNALELDDSALYLCASSLAPGQAHYGYTFGSGTRLTVV.

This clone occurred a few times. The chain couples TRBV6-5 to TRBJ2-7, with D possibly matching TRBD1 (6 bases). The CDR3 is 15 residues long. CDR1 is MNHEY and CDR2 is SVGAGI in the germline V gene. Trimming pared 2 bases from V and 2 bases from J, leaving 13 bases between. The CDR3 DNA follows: TGTGCCAGCAGTTACATGGCAGGGGTCACCTACGAGCAGTACTTC. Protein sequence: CASSYMAGVTYEQYF.

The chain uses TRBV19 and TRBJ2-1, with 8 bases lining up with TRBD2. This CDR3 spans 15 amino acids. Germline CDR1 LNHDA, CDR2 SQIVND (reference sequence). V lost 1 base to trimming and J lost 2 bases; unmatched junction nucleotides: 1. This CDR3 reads CASSIAAGAYNEQFF. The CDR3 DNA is TGTGCCAGTAGTATAGCAGCGGGAGCCTACAATGAGCAGTTCTTC.

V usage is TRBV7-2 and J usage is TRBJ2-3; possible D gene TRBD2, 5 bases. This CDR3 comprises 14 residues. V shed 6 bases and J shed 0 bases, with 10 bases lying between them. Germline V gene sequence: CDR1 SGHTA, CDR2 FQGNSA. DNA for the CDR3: TGTGCCAGCAGTAGGGAGCAGAGCACAGATACGCAGTATTTT. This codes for CASSREQSTDTQYF.

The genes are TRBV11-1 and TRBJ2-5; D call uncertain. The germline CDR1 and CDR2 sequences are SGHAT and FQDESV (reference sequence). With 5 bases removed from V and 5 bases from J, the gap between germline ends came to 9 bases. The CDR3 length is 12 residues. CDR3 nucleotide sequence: TGTGCCAGCAGCACAGACCGGGAGACCCAGTACTTC. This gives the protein CASSTDRETQYF.

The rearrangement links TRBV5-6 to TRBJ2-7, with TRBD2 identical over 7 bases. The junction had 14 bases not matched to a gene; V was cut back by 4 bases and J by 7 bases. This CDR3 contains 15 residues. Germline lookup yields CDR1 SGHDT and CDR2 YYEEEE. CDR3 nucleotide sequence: TGTGCCAGCAGCCCCAGCCGGGCTAGCGGTAGGGAGCAGTACTTC. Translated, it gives CASSPSRASGREQYF.

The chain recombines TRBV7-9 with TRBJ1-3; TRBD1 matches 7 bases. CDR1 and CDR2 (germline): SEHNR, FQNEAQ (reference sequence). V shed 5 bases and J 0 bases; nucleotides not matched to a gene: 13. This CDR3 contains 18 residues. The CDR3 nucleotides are TGTGCCAGCAGCCAAGGGACAGCCTGGGCCTCCTCTGGAAACACCATATATTTT. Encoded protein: CASSQGTAWASSGNTIYF.

The CDR3 loop reads CASSKTGLESPLHF. The CDR3 coding sequence is TGTGCCAGCAGCAAGACAGGGTTGGAATCACCCCTCCACTTT. The V and J genes are TRBV9 and TRBJ1-6, with 7 bases that match TRBD1. The CDR3 spans 14 residues. Germline trimming cut 4 bases from V and 10 bases from J; bases unmatched to any gene: 8. Looked up from germline, CDR1 is SGDLS and CDR2 is YYNGEE.

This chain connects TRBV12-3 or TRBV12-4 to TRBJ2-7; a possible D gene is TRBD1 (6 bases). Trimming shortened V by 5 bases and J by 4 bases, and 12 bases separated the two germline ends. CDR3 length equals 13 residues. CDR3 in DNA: TGTGCCAGCAGTCCGGACAGCAAATACGAGCAGTACTTC. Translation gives CASSPDSKYEQYF.

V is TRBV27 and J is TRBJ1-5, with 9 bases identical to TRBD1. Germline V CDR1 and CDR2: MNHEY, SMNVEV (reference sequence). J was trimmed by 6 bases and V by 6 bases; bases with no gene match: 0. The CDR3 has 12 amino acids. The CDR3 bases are TGTGCCAGCAGGACAGGGGGTCAGCCCCAGCATTTT. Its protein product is CASRTGGQPQHF.